Sequencing of this T cell receptor beta chain was carried out in a study of cytomegalovirus exposure and HLA in healthy donors. Study outcomes and limitations: V- and J-gene trimming of TCR beta was linked (in a later analysis) to a missense DCLRE1C variant.

This CDR3 has 16 residues. Trimming stripped 9 bases from V and 7 bases from J, with 25 bases between. Germline assignment: CDR1 WNHNN and CDR2 SYGVQD (reference sequence). About this clone: Its antigen is undetermined.

It was with 60 Vbeta and 13 Jbeta primers that the PCR ran. Assay: immunoSEQ multiplex PCR; the TCRdb copy retains only in-frame clones and omits some. Of 200,000 to 250,000 clones listed, about 80% are singletons. Input material: PBMCs. V gene TRBV10-1 combines with J gene TRBJ1-5; D perhaps matches TRBD1 (5 bases). The source of this sequence is a man aged 40-49 years in good health and CMV-seronegative. CDR3 residues: CASLVTPGGVSQPQHF. CDR3 coding DNA: TGCGCCAGTTTAGTAACCCCAGGAGGGGTTTCGCAGCCCCAGCATTTT.